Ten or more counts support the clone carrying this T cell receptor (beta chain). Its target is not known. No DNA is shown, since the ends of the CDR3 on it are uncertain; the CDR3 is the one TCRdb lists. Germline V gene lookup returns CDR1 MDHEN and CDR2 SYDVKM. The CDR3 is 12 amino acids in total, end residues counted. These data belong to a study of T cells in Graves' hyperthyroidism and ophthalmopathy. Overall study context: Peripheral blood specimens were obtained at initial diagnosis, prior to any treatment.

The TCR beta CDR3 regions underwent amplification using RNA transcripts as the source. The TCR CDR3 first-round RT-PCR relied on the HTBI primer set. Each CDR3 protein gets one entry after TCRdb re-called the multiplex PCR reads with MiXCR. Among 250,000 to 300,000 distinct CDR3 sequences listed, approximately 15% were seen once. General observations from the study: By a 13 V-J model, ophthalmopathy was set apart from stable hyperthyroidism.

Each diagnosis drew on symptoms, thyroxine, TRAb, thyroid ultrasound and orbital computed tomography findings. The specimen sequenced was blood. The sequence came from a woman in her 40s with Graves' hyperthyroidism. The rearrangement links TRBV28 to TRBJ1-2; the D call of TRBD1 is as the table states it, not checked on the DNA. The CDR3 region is CASSLRWGLGTF.